The 22 T cell receptor beta chains given below trace back to one sample, sequenced in a study of neurological immune-mediated disorders (dated by TCRdb to between 2018 and 2021). Per the publication, the time point label means: technical triplicate 3. Libraries came from 5' RACE. The reads were generated on an Illumina HiSeq 2500. TCRdb's own reprocessing of the public reads used fastp at Q25 and MiXCR and kept productive beta chains. Each CDR3 protein gets just one entry, which takes the most common genes and DNA from the rows behind it. Across this sample there are about 30,000 distinct CDR3 sequences, with 15% to 20% seen only once. The top ten clonotypes cover 4.5% to 5% of the sample. Sample: CD4+ T cells from blood. Every receptor here comes from a female donor with HTLV-1-associated myelopathy (HAM/TSP).

This clonotype was found many times. The chain uses TRBV20-1 and TRBJ1-6, with D possibly being TRBD1 (5 bases). The V and J ends lost 4 bases and 6 bases respectively, with 10 bases between them. This CDR3 is 13 amino acids long. Germline loops: CDR1 DFQATT, CDR2 SNEGSKA (reference sequence). The CDR3: CSAKGDGNSPLHF. CDR3 sequence (DNA): TGCAGTGCTAAAGGGGATGGTAATTCACCCCTCCACTTT.

The table lists this clonotype with many counts. The rearrangement uses TRBV18 and TRBJ2-7, with 11 bases that match TRBD2. CDR1 and CDR2 (germline): KGHSH, LQKENI. This CDR3 has 15 amino acids. V lost 6 bases to trimming and J lost 1 base; unmatched junction nucleotides: 5. This chain's CDR3 is CASSVGTSGSYEQYF. CDR3 nucleotide sequence: TGTGCCAGCTCCGTCGGGACTAGCGGTTCCTACGAGCAGTACTTC. The whole variable domain, remainder taken from reference TRBV18 and TRBJ2-7, is NAGVMQNPRHLVRRRGQEARLRCSPMKGHSHVYWYRQLPEEGLKFMVYLQKENIIDESGMPKERFSAEFPKEGPSILRIQQVVRGDSAAYFCASSVGTSGSYEQYFGPGTRLTVT.

By sample fraction, this clonotype is medium-sized (0.01 to 0.1%). The chain combines TRBV12-3 or TRBV12-4 with TRBJ1-5; D gene ambiguous. The CDR3 totals 12 residues. The V gene lost 7 bases and the J gene lost 3 bases, with 7 bases spanning the gap. The CDR3 sequence: CASTLDNQPQHF. CDR3 DNA: TGTGCCAGCACCCTAGACAATCAGCCCCAGCATTTT.

This clonotype was counted ten times or more. This rearrangement joins TRBV10-3 to TRBJ1-2, with a tentative D call TRBD1 (6 bases). The V and J ends lost 6 bases and 5 bases respectively, with 10 bases between them. CDR3 length: 12 residues. The V gene's germline CDR1 is ENHRY and CDR2 SYGVKD. The CDR3: CAIRPQGYGYTF. For the CDR3, the DNA is TGTGCCATCAGACCACAGGGATATGGCTACACCTTC.

At least ten counts were recorded for this clonotype. The V and J genes are TRBV15 and TRBJ2-5; tentative D call: TRBD2 (5 bases). Germline CDR1 reads LNHNV; CDR2 reads YYDKDF (reference sequence). The CDR3 consists of 15 residues. Trimming cost V 3 bases and J 5 bases, with 16 bases left between them. CDR3 sequence (DNA): TGTGCCACCAGCAGTGCTGGCCATCGCGGGGAGACCCAGTACTTC. Protein sequence: CATSSAGHRGETQYF.

This clonotype was seen many times. The chain is built from TRBV12-3 or TRBV12-4 and TRBJ2-3; D remains ambiguous. This CDR3 spans 12 amino acids. The V end lost 5 bases, the J end lost 5 bases, and 8 bases lay between the germline ends. The CDR3 coding sequence is TGTGCCAGCAGTCGTTCGGTAGATACGCAGTATTTT. Amino acids: CASSRSVDTQYF.

This clonotype was observed at least ten times. The genes are TRBV20-1 and TRBJ2-7, with a tentative D call TRBD2 (5 bases). CDR1 is DFQATT and CDR2 is SNEGSKA in the germline V gene (reference sequence). The ends were cut back, 1 base at V and 3 bases at J, with 16 bases in the middle. This CDR3 has 15 residues. CDR3 in DNA: TGCAGTGCTAGAGGGACTGGAGGCTTAATCTACGAGCAGTACTTC. Its protein is CSARGTGGLIYEQYF.

This clonotype was observed many times. The rearrangement links TRBV6-5 to TRBJ1-3, with D possibly being TRBD1 (5 bases). The CDR3 totals 14 residues. Germline assignment: CDR1 MNHEY and CDR2 SVGAGI. V lost 6 bases to trimming and J lost 4 bases, with 13 bases between them. The CDR3 nucleotides are TGTGCCAGCAGGCAGACAGTCGCAGGAAACACCATATATTTT. Its translation is CASRQTVAGNTIYF.

This clonotype has a count of ten or more. The CDR3 DNA reads as TGCGCCAGCAGCGCAGAAACTAGCTTTCGTGAGCAGTTCTTC. Amino acid sequence: CASSAETSFREQFF. The chain recombines TRBV5-1 with TRBJ2-1; a possible D gene is TRBD2 (6 bases). The CDR3 sequence is 14 residues long. CDR1 and CDR2 from the germline V gene are SGHRS and YFSETQ. V lost 4 bases and J 9 bases, leaving 17 bases between the germline ends.

This clonotype was seen ten or more times. The CDR3 DNA sequence: TGCAGTGCTCCCCGCAGAGGGAGGACTAACTATGGCTACACCTTC. Amino acids: CSAPRRGRTNYGYTF. The chain combines TRBV20-1 with TRBJ1-2; D remains unclear. Germline-derived CDR1 and CDR2 are DFQATT and SNEGSKA (reference sequence). The V end lost 5 bases, the J end lost 0 bases, and 16 bases lay between the germline ends. This CDR3 is built from 15 residues.

This clonotype showed up many times. V usage is TRBV11-2 and J usage is TRBJ2-3; D gene uncertain. From germline, CDR1 is SGHAT and CDR2 FQNNGV. Trimming removed 3 bases from V and 4 bases from J, with 8 bases in between. The CDR3 totals 13 residues. The DNA of the CDR3 is TGTGCCAGCAGCTTTTCTAGGGCAGATACGCAGTATTTT. Translating it yields CASSFSRADTQYF.

Many counts were recorded for this clonotype. The V call is TRBV5-1, the J call TRBJ2-2; no definite D call. From germline, CDR1 is SGHRS and CDR2 YFSETQ. Trimming pared 1 base from V and 6 bases from J, leaving 10 bases between. The CDR3 has 14 amino acids. Here the CDR3 reads CASSLFEQAGELFF. The CDR3 DNA is TGCGCCAGCAGCTTGTTCGAGCAGGCCGGGGAGCTGTTTTTT.

In its sample, this clonotype was seen many times. This sequence joins TRBV10-2 and TRBJ2-7; 8 bases align to TRBD1. The CDR3 is 14 amino acids. Germline V lookup: CDR1 WSHSY, CDR2 SAAADI. The V gene end was trimmed by 8 bases and the J gene end by 5 bases; junction bases not matched to a gene: 11. The CDR3 DNA is TGCGCCAGCGGCGGGGCAGGGGGCTTCAACGAGCAGTACTTC. Translated: CASGGAGGFNEQYF.

This clonotype was seen at least ten times. The chain uses TRBV12-3 or TRBV12-4 and TRBJ2-6; D possibly corresponds to TRBD1 (5 bases). This CDR3 spans 15 amino acids. With 6 bases removed from V and 2 bases from J, the gap between germline ends came to 11 bases. The CDR3 DNA reads TGTGCCAGCAGGTCCCCAGGGACTGGGGCCAACGTCCTGACTTTC. As protein: CASRSPGTGANVLTF.

This clonotype appeared many times. V and J are TRBV29-1 and TRBJ2-3, with D perhaps being TRBD1 or TRBD2 (6 bases each). The CDR3 totals 12 residues. V shed 7 bases and J shed 15 bases, with 23 bases lying between them. Germline CDR1 SQVTM, CDR2 ANQGSEA. As DNA, the CDR3 is TGCAGCGCCCGAAGGGGGGACATAGATAAATATTTT. This codes for CSARRGDIDKYF.

This clonotype was seen at least ten times. This sequence joins TRBV29-1 and TRBJ1-1; a weak D match, TRBD1 (6 bases). Germline V gives CDR1 SQVTM, CDR2 ANQGSEA. This CDR3 has 13 residues. The V and J ends lost 7 bases and 4 bases respectively, with 16 bases between them. The CDR3 loop reads CSGGGGQFTEAFF. The CDR3 DNA reads as TGCAGCGGGGGGGGCGGACAGTTCACTGAAGCTTTCTTT. The full variable domain, its missing parts supplied by reference TRBV29-1 and TRBJ1-1, is SAVISQKPSRDICQRGTSLTIQCQVDSQVTMMFWYRQQPGQSLTLIATANQGSEATYESGFVIDKFPISRPNLTFSTLTVSNMSPEDSSIYLCSGGGGQFTEAFFGQGTRLTVV.

This clonotype has ten or more counts. V usage is TRBV6-1 and J usage is TRBJ2-3; D may be TRBD2 (5 bases). Per germline, CDR1 MNHNS and CDR2 SASEGT. V was clipped by 8 bases and J by 0 bases, with 12 bases between them. The CDR3 covers 14 residues. DNA of the CDR3: TGTGCCAGCTCGATTAGGACTAGCACAGATACGCAGTATTTT. It specifies CASSIRTSTDTQYF.

This clonotype was recorded many times. The chain employs TRBV19 and TRBJ2-1, with TRBD2 matching over 15 bases. The germline V gene encodes CDR1 LNHDA and CDR2 SQIVND (reference sequence). The CDR3 consists of 21 residues. V shed 5 bases and J 0 bases; nucleotides not matched to a gene: 14. The CDR3 reads CASSVAGTSGRTGGSYNEQFF. In DNA form, the CDR3 reads TGTGCCAGTAGTGTTGCCGGGACTAGCGGGAGGACCGGAGGCTCCTACAATGAGCAGTTCTTC.

This clonotype came up many times. The chain has TRBV20-1 and TRBJ2-7, with a tentative D call TRBD2 (6 bases). The V and J ends lost 0 bases and 7 bases respectively, with 19 bases between them. Germline assignment: CDR1 DFQATT and CDR2 SNEGSKA (reference sequence). The CDR3 is 15 amino acids. The CDR3 nucleotides read TGCAGTGCTAGAGATCCTCCGGGACTGGGTCGGGAGCAGTACTTC. Translating gives CSARDPPGLGREQYF.

This clonotype was observed many times. The chain employs TRBV12-3 or TRBV12-4 and TRBJ2-1; D not resolved. Trimming stripped 10 bases from V and 0 bases from J, with 10 bases between. CDR3 length: 13 residues. Here the CDR3 reads CATTLSSYNEQFF. DNA for the CDR3: TGTGCCACCACCCTCAGCTCCTACAATGAGCAGTTCTTC.

This clonotype was observed at least ten times. The chain joins TRBV29-1 to TRBJ1-2; 7 bases map to TRBD1. The length of the CDR3 is 13 residues. Germline CDR1 and CDR2: SQVTM and ANQGSEA. Trimming cost V 6 bases and J 8 bases; bases outside gene matches: 12. The CDR3 coding sequence is TGCAGCGTATCATTCACAGGGGCTGAAGGCTACACCTTC. Its protein product is CSVSFTGAEGYTF.

This chain connects TRBV5-6 to TRBJ2-3; possibly TRBD2 for D (5 bases). The V gene's germline CDR1 is SGHDT and CDR2 YYEEEE. This CDR3 region has 12 residues. V shed 2 bases and J shed 6 bases, with 7 bases lying between them. This CDR3 reads CASSFPSDTQYF. For the CDR3, the DNA is TGTGCCAGCAGCTTCCCTAGCGATACGCAGTATTTT.